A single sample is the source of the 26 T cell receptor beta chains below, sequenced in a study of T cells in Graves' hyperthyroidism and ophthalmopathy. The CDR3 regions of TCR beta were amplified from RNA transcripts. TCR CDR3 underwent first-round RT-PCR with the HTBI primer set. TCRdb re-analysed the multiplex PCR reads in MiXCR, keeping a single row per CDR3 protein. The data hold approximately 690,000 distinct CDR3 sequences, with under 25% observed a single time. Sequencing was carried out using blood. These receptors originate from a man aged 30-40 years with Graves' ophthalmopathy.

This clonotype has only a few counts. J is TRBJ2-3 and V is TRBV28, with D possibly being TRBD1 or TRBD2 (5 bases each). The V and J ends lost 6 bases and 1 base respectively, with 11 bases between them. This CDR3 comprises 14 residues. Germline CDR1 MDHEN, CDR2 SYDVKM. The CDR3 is CASRPGPRTDTQYF. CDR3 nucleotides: TGTGCCAGCAGACCGGGACCACGCACAGATACGCAGTATTTT.

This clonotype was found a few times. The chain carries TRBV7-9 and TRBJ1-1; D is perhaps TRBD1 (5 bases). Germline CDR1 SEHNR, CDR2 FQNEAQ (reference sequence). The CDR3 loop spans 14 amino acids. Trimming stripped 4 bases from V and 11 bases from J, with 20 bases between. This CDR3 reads CASSSGRQGVSAFF. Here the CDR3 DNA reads TGTGCCAGCAGCTCAGGGAGGCAGGGAGTTTCGGCTTTCTTT.

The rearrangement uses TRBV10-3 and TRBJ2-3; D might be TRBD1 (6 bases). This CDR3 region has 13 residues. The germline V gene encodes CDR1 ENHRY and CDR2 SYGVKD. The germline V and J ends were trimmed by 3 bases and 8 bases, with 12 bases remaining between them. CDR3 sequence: CAISDRQGLTQYF. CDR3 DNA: TGTGCCATCAGTGATCGGCAGGGGCTTACGCAGTATTTT.

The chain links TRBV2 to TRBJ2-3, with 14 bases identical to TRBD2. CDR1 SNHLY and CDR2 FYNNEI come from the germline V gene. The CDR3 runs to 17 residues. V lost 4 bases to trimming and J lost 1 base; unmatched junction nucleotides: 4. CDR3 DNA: TGTGCCAGCAGTGTCACGACTAGCGGGAGGGGCACAGATACGCAGTATTTT. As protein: CASSVTTSGRGTDTQYF.

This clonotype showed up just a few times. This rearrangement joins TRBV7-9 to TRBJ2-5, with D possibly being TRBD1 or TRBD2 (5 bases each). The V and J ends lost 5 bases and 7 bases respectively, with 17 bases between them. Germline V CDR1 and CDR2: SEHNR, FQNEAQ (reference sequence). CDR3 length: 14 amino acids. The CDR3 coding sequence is TGTGCCAGCAGCGCGGACCCGGGACCTGGGACCCAGTACTTC. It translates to CASSADPGPGTQYF.

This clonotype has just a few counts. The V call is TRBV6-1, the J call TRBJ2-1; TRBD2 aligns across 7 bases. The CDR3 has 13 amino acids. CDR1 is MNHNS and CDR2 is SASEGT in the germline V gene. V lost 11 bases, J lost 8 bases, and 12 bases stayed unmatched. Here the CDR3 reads CAFRTRAIYEQFF. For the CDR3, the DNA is TGTGCCTTCCGGACTAGGGCAATTTATGAGCAGTTCTTC.

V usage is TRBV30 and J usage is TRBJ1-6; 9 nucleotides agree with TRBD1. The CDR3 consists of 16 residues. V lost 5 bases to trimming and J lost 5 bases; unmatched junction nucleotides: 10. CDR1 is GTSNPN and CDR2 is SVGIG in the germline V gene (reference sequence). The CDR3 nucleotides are TGTGCCTGGTCCGAGGCGGGACAGGGACATAATTCACCCCTCCACTTT. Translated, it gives CAWSEAGQGHNSPLHF.

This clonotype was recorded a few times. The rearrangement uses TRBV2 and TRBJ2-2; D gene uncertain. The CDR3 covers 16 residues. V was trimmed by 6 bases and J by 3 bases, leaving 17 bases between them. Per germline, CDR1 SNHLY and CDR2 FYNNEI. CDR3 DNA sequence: TGTGCCAGCAGCCAAACCGGGCCCAAATACACCGGGGAGCTGTTTTTT. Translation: CASSQTGPKYTGELFF.

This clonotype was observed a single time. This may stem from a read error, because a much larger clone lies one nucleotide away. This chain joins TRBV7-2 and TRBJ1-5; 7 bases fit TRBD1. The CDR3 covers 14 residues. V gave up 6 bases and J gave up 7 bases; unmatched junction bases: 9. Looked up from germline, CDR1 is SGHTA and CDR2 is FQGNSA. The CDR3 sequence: CASSPIQGYQPQHF. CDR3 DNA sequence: TGTGCCAGCAGTCCTATACAGGGGTACCAGCCCCAGCATTTT. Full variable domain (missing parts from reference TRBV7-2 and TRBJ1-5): GAGVSQSPSNKVTEKGKDVELRCDPISGHTALYWYRQSLGQGLEFLIYFQGNSAPDKSGLPSDRFSAERTGGSVSTLTIQRTQQEDSAVYLCASSPIQGYQPQHFGDGTRLSIL.

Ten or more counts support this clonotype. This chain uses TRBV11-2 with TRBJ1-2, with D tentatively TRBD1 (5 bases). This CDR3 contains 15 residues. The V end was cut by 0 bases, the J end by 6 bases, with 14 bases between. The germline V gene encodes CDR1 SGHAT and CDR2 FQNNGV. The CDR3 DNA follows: TGTGCCAGCAGCTTAGATGTCGTTGACAGCCATGGCTACACCTTC. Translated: CASSLDVVDSHGYTF.

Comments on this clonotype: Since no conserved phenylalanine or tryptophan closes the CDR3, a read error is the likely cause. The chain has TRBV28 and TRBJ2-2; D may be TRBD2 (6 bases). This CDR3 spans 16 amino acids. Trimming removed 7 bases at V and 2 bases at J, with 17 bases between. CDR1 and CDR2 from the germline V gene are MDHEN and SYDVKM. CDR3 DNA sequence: TGTGCCAGCACCTTGGGGCTAGCGCCTAACACCGGGGAGCTGTTTTCT. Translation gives CASTLGLAPNTGELFS.

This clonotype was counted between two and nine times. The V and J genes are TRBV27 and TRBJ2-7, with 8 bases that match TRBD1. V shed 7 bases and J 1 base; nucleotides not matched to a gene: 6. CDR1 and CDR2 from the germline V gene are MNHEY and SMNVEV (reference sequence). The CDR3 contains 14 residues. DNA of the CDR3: TGTGCCAGCAAGGAGACAGGGGCATCCTACGAGCAGTACTTC. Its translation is CASKETGASYEQYF.

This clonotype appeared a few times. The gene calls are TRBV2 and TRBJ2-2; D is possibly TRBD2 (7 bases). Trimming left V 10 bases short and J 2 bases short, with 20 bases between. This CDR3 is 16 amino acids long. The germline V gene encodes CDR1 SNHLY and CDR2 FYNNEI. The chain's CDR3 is CATLRGLADNTGELFF. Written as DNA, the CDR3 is TGTGCCACGCTTCGGGGGCTAGCGGATAACACCGGGGAGCTGTTTTTT.

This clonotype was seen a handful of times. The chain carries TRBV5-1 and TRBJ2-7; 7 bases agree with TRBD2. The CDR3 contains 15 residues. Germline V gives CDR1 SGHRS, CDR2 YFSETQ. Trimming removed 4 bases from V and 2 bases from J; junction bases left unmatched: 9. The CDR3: CASSLPGTNPYEQYF. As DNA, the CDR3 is TGCGCCAGCAGCCTTCCTGGGACTAACCCCTACGAGCAGTACTTC.

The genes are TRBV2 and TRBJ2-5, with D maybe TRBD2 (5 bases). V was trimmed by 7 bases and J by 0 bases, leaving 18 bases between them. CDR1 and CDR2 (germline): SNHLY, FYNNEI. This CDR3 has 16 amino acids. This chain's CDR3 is CASILRRRNYQETQYF. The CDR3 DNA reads TGTGCCAGCATCTTGCGGAGGAGAAACTACCAAGAGACCCAGTACTTC.

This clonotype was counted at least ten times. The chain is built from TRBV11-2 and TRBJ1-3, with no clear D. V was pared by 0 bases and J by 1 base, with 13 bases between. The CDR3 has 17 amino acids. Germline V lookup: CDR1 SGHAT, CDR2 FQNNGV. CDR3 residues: CASSLEAVRTSGNTIYF. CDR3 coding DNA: TGTGCCAGCAGCTTAGAGGCGGTCCGGACTTCTGGAAACACCATATATTTT.

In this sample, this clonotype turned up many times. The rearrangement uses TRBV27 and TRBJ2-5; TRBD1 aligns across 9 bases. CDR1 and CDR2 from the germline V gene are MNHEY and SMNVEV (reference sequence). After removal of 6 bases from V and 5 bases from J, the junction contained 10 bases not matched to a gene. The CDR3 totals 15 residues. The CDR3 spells CASSRGTGSGETQYF. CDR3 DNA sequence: TGTGCCAGCAGCCGCGGGACAGGGTCGGGGGAGACCCAGTACTTC.

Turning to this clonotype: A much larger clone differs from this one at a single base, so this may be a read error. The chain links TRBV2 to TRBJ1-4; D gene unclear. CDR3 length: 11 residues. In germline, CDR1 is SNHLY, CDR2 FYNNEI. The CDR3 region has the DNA TGTGCCGGCAGCCTGGTGGAAAAACTGTTTTTT. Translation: CAGSLVEKLFF.

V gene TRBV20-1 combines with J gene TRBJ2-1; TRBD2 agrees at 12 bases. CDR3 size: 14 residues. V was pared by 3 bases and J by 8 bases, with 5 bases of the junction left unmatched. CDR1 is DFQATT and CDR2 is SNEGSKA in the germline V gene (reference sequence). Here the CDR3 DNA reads TGCAGTGCTAGTCGACTAGCGGGAGAAGATGAGCAGTTCTTC. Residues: CSASRLAGEDEQFF.

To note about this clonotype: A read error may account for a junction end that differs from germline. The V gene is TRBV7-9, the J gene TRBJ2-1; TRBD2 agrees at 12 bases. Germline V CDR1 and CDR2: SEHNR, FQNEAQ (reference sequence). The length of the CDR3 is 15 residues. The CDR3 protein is CVSSAGLAGDNEQFF. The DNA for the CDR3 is TGTGTCAGCAGCGCGGGACTAGCGGGCGACAATGAGCAGTTCTTC.

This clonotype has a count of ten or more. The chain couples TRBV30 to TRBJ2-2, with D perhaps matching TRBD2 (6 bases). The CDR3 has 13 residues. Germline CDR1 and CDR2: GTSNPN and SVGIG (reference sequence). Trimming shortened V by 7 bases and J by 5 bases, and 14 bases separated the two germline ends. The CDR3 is CAFDSAGTGELFF. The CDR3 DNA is TGTGCCTTCGACAGTGCGGGGACCGGGGAGCTGTTTTTT.

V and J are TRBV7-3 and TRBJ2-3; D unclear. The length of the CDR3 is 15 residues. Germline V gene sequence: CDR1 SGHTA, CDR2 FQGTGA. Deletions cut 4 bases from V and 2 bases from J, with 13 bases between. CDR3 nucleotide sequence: TGTGCCAGCAGCTCCCGGGCTAGGCCCACAGATACGCAGTATTTT. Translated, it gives CASSSRARPTDTQYF.

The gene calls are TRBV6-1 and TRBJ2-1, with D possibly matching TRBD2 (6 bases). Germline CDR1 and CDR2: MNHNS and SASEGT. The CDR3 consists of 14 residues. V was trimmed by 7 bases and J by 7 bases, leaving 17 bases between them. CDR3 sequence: CASTGGLHRNEQFF. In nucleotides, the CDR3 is TGTGCCAGCACCGGGGGACTGCATCGAAATGAGCAGTTCTTC.

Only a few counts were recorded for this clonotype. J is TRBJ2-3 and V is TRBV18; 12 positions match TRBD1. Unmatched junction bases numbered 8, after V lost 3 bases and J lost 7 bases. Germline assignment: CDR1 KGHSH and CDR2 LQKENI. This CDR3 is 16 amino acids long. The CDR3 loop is CASSPTGTGGKNTQYF. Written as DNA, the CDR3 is TGTGCCAGCTCACCGACCGGGACAGGGGGCAAAAATACGCAGTATTTT.

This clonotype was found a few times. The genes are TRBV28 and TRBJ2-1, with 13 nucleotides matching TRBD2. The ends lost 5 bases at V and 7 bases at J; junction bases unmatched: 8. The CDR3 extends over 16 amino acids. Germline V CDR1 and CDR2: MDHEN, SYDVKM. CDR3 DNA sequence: TGTGCCAGCAGTGCCGGGACTAGCGGGACCTTAAATGAGCAGTTCTTC. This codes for CASSAGTSGTLNEQFF.

The CDR3 DNA is TGTGCCAGCAGACCTCCTGGACAGAGGTATCGGGAGACCCAGTACTTC. Its translation: CASRPPGQRYRETQYF. This chain links TRBV7-2 with TRBJ2-5; the D gene is possibly TRBD1 (6 bases). The CDR3 loop spans 16 amino acids. Deletions cut 6 bases from V and 5 bases from J, with 22 bases between. Germline V gene sequence: CDR1 SGHTA, CDR2 FQGNSA.